These T cell receptor beta chains were read from a single sample in a study of response to subunit inactivated influenza vaccine. MiXCR, run by TCRdb on the RT-PCR reads, gives a single entry per CDR3 protein. This table has some 500,000 distinct CDR3 sequences, about 17% appearing once. The source material was CD4+ T cells sorted from PBMCs, sampled less than 25 months after vaccination. All receptors derive from a man between 50 and 75 years old who received an inactivated influenza vaccine. CDR3s include the opening cysteine and the closing phenylalanine or tryptophan. Fields, in order: V gene, J gene, clone size, CDR3 protein. For some rows the clone size is stated as once, few or many, or as a class when expanded; others skip it.

>TRBV6-5|TRBJ2-5|NA
CASKTGQETQYF
>TRBV5-1|TRBJ2-1|few
CASRDRVNGEQFF
>TRBV7-9|TRBJ2-2|NA
CASSPDPQVTGELFF
>TRBV6-1|TRBJ1-5|few
CASRRTADGNQPQHF
>TRBV6-6|TRBJ1-1|many
CASRQGHEEAFF
>TRBV20-1|TRBJ2-3|NA
CSARWTVTDTQYF
>TRBV4-1|TRBJ2-5|few
CASSQETSGGLRETQYF
>TRBV7-8|TRBJ1-2|NA
CASSLSYGYTF
>TRBV27|TRBJ2-7|NA
CASSYRWTSSYEQYF
>TRBV24-1|TRBJ1-3|few
CATSDARSSGNTIYF
>TRBV12-3/TRBV12-4|TRBJ2-7|NA
CASSLGLRTGPYEQYF